The 16 T cell receptor beta chains given below trace back to one sample, sequenced in a study of identical twins listed by TCRdb under 2016. The library relied on 5' RACE. TCRdb shows the sequencer as Illumina HiSeq 2000. Using fastp trimming at Q25 and MiXCR clonotype assembly, TCRdb reanalyzed the public sequencing data and kept in-frame beta chains. Every CDR3 protein is listed once, alongside the most common genes and DNA of its rows. Recorded for this sample are approximately 620,000 distinct CDR3 sequences; roughly 8% of them occurred a single time. 0.75% to 1% of the sample comes from the top ten. These data also featured in a second study, about yellow fever vaccine responses in identical twins.

Sequencing used PBMCs. These receptors all stem from a woman younger than 35 in good health.

Only a few counts were recorded for this clonotype. The rearrangement uses TRBV12-3 or TRBV12-4 and TRBJ2-1; TRBD1 aligns across 7 bases. The CDR3 sequence is 14 residues long. The V gene end was trimmed by 6 bases and the J gene end by 6 bases; junction bases not matched to a gene: 8. CDR3 region: CASSDRARANEQFF. For the CDR3, the DNA is TGTGCCAGCAGCGACAGGGCCCGGGCCAATGAGCAGTTCTTC.

The rearrangement joins TRBV11-1 to TRBJ2-7; 14 bases are shared with TRBD2. The CDR3 contains 18 residues. After removal of 1 base from V and 0 bases from J, the junction contained 5 bases not matched to a gene. Germline CDR1 SGHAT, CDR2 FQDESV (reference sequence). The CDR3 loop reads CASSLELGTSGSSYEQYF. The DNA for the CDR3 is TGTGCCAGCAGCTTAGAGTTAGGGACTAGCGGGAGCTCCTACGAGCAGTACTTC.

The chain carries TRBV7-8 and TRBJ2-5, with 7 positions matching TRBD1. With V trimmed by 4 bases and J by 7 bases, 6 bases remained unmatched. Germline values: CDR1 SGHVS, CDR2 FQNEAQ. This CDR3 has 13 amino acids. The CDR3 coding sequence is TGTGCCAGCAGCTCCCCAGGGGGTTCGACCCAGTACTTC. Its protein product is CASSSPGGSTQYF.

This clonotype was seen repeatedly, ten times or more. The V call is TRBV20-1, the J call TRBJ2-2; maybe TRBD1 (6 bases). The germline gives CDR1 DFQATT, CDR2 SNEGSKA (reference sequence). V gave up 3 bases and J gave up 3 bases, with 23 bases separating them. This CDR3 has 18 residues. In nucleotides, the CDR3 is TGCAGTGCTAGTTATCCGGGACACCCAGCAAAGGACACCGGGGAGCTGTTTTTT. As protein: CSASYPGHPAKDTGELFF.

J is TRBJ2-7 and V is TRBV7-3; 11 bases fit TRBD2. The length of the CDR3 is 15 residues. With V trimmed by 5 bases and J by 2 bases, 5 bases remained unmatched. Germline lookup yields CDR1 SGHTA and CDR2 FQGTGA. This CDR3 reads CASSLTSGAPYEQYF. The DNA of the CDR3 is TGTGCCAGCAGCCTGACTAGCGGGGCTCCCTACGAGCAGTACTTC.

DNA of the CDR3: TGTGCCAGCAGCCCAAGACAGGGGGCTAGGATTACCGAGCAGTACTTC. Translation: CASSPRQGARITEQYF. The chain recombines TRBV7-9 with TRBJ2-7; 10 nucleotides align to TRBD1. The V and J ends lost 5 bases and 6 bases, in that order; junction bases with no gene match: 13. The CDR3 is 16 amino acids. Looked up from germline, CDR1 is SEHNR and CDR2 is FQNEAQ (reference sequence). The full variable domain, completed using reference TRBV7-9 and TRBJ2-7, is DTGVSQNPRHKITKRGQNVTFRCDPISEHNRLYWYRQTLGQGPEFLTYFQNEAQLEKSRLLSDRFSAERPKGSFSTLEIQRTEQGDSAMYLCASSPRQGARITEQYFGPGTRLTVT.

This clonotype was counted a few times. The V call is TRBV28, the J call TRBJ2-3; D perhaps matches TRBD1 (5 bases). This CDR3 contains 17 residues. Trimming shortened V by 7 bases and J by 4 bases, and 24 bases separated the two germline ends. Germline V gene sequence: CDR1 MDHEN, CDR2 SYDVKM. DNA of the CDR3: TGTGCCAGCACCCCCGCGTGGGCAGGGATCGTCGCAGATACGCAGTATTTT. Translating it yields CASTPAWAGIVADTQYF.

This clonotype occurred many times. This rearrangement joins TRBV6-1 to TRBJ1-2; 8 nucleotides match TRBD1. With 8 bases clipped from V and 2 bases from J, the junction kept 7 bases outside the gene matches. CDR1 is MNHNS and CDR2 is SASEGT in the germline V gene. The CDR3 sequence is 14 residues long. In nucleotides, the CDR3 is TGTGCCAGCGGTGGAACAGGGGGAAACTATGGCTACACCTTC. This gives the protein CASGGTGGNYGYTF.

This clonotype came up many times. The chain uses TRBV29-1 and TRBJ2-3; no definite D call. Trimming removed 1 base at V and 6 bases at J, with 5 bases between. Germline lookup yields CDR1 SQVTM and CDR2 ANQGSEA. The CDR3 loop spans 11 amino acids. DNA for the CDR3: TGCAGCGTTGAAGGGATGGATACGCAGTATTTT. This encodes CSVEGMDTQYF.

This clonotype was seen repeatedly, ten times or more. The rearrangement joins TRBV5-1 to TRBJ2-3, with 10 bases matching TRBD1. The junction had 1 base not matched to a gene; V was cut back by 7 bases and J by 2 bases. The CDR3 spans 13 residues. CDR1 and CDR2 from the germline V gene are SGHRS and YFSETQ. The CDR3 DNA sequence: TGCGCCAGCGGGACAGGGGCCACAGATACGCAGTATTTT. It is translated as CASGTGATDTQYF. Based on the CDR3 plus reference TRBV5-1 and TRBJ2-3, the full variable domain is KAGVTQTPRYLIKTRGQQVTLSCSPISGHRSVSWYQQTPGQGLQFLFEYFSETQRNKGNFPGRFSGRQFSNSRSEMNVSTLELGDSALYLCASGTGATDTQYFGPGTRLTVL.

The sample holds many counts of this clonotype. The genes are TRBV14 and TRBJ2-1, with a weak D call TRBD2 (5 bases). V lost 4 bases and J lost 7, with 20 bases in between. The CDR3 sequence is 16 residues long. Germline assignment: CDR1 SGHDN and CDR2 FVKESK. Here the CDR3 DNA reads TGTGCCAGCAGCCTTATGAAGGGAGCCCCAAAGAATGAGCAGTTCTTC. Protein: CASSLMKGAPKNEQFF.

The gene calls are TRBV7-9 and TRBJ2-2, with TRBD1 matching 7 bases. CDR1 SEHNR and CDR2 FQNEAQ come from the germline V gene (reference sequence). Unmatched junction bases numbered 8, after V lost 4 bases and J lost 6 bases. The CDR3 loop spans 15 amino acids. The CDR3 coding sequence is TGTGCCAGCAGCTCGAATACAGGGGTCCCCGGGGAGCTGTTTTTT. Encoded protein: CASSSNTGVPGELFF.

In its sample, this clonotype was seen many times. J is TRBJ2-1 and V is TRBV29-1; D possibly corresponds to TRBD1 (8 bases). CDR1 and CDR2 from the germline V gene are SQVTM and ANQGSEA. The CDR3 is made up of 15 amino acids. With 3 bases removed from V and 3 bases from J, the gap between germline ends came to 15 bases. This chain's CDR3 is CSVDGQGGYYNEQFF. CDR3 coding DNA: TGCAGCGTTGACGGACAGGGAGGGTACTACAATGAGCAGTTCTTC.

This clonotype was found a few times. J is TRBJ2-7 and V is TRBV12-3 or TRBV12-4; 13 bases fit TRBD2. V lost 5 bases to trimming and J lost 7 bases; unmatched junction nucleotides: 8. The length of the CDR3 is 15 residues. The CDR3 region is CASSPPGLAGSEQYF. CDR3 sequence (DNA): TGTGCCAGCAGTCCGCCGGGACTAGCGGGGAGTGAGCAGTACTTC.

The V and J genes are TRBV7-6 and TRBJ2-7, with 8 bases matching TRBD1. V gave up 5 bases and J gave up 7 bases; unmatched junction bases: 7. There are 13 residues in the CDR3. From germline, CDR1 is SGHVS and CDR2 FNYEAQ. The CDR3 reads CASSETGTGEQYF. Here the CDR3 DNA reads TGTGCCAGCAGCGAGACCGGGACAGGAGAGCAGTACTTC.

This clonotype was detected only a few times. The genes are TRBV7-9 and TRBJ1-2, with D perhaps TRBD1 (5 bases). Germline assignment: CDR1 SEHNR and CDR2 FQNEAQ (reference sequence). Deletions cut 0 bases from V and 3 bases from J, with 11 bases between. This CDR3 spans 15 amino acids. The CDR3 sequence is CASSLADLGDYGYTF. Here the CDR3 DNA reads TGTGCCAGCAGCTTAGCTGACCTAGGGGACTATGGCTACACCTTC.